This TCR beta chain was documented in a study of cytomegalovirus exposure and HLA in healthy donors. Per the germline V gene, CDR1 is SGHTA and CDR2 is FQGNSA. There are 15 residues in the CDR3. Trimming cost V 2 bases and J 9 bases, with 17 bases left between them. Researchers ran the PCR with 60 Vbeta and 13 Jbeta primers. Sequencing used immunoSEQ multiplex PCR; TCRdb keeps in-frame clones, though not all of them. The table has about 100,000 clones, approximately 81% seen once. The sequence was collected from a female donor in good health and CMV-seropositive. This rearrangement joins TRBV7-2 to TRBJ2-1; TRBD2 is a possible D gene (6 bases). The sequenced sample consisted of PBMCs. DNA of the CDR3: TGTGCCAGCAGCTTATTCGGGGGTTATGAGAGTGAGCAGTTCTTC. As protein: CASSLFGGYESEQFF.